Below, 22 T cell receptor beta chains from the same sample are listed, as sequenced in a study of graft-versus-host responses after intestinal transplantation. Grafts had their tissue processed, releasing intraepithelial and lamina propria lymphocytes. Sequencing was performed with immunoSEQ multiplex PCR; in TCRdb, only in-frame clones are kept and a portion is missing. This sample has 9,000 to 15,000 clones, with about 68% found just once. Sequenced material: ileum tissue, taken about 150 days after intestinal transplantation. The receptors were gathered from a human patient who received an intestinal transplant, so some T cells may come from the graft donor.

The V call is TRBV7-8, the J call TRBJ1-2, with D hard to call. Deletions cut 2 bases from V and 8 bases from J, with 18 bases between. The CDR3 runs to 15 residues. The germline V gene encodes CDR1 SGHVS and CDR2 FQNEAQ. This chain's CDR3 is CASSLLAVREMGYTF. DNA for the CDR3: TGTGCCAGCAGCTTACTAGCTGTCCGAGAGATGGGCTACACCTTC. Full variable domain (remainder filled in from reference TRBV7-8 and TRBJ1-2): GAGVSQSPRYKVAKRGQDVALRCDPISGHVSLFWYQQALGQGPEFLTYFQNEAQLDKSGLPSDRFFAERPEGSVSTLKIQRTQQEDSAVYLCASSLLAVREMGYTFGSGTRLTVV.

The genes are TRBV9 and TRBJ1-4; D is perhaps TRBD1 (6 bases). Germline assignment: CDR1 SGDLS and CDR2 YYNGEE. The CDR3 totals 15 residues. Deletions cut 0 bases from V and 2 bases from J, with 8 bases between. Here the CDR3 DNA reads TGTGCCAGCAGCGTAGGGACAGTGACTAATGAAAAACTGTTTTTT. Protein: CASSVGTVTNEKLFF.

The V gene is TRBV7-3, the J gene TRBJ2-3; possible D gene TRBD2, 6 bases. Germline CDR1 is SGHTA and CDR2 is FQGTGA. The CDR3 has 16 amino acids. V was cut by 2 bases and J by 0 bases, with 12 bases left in between. CDR3 in DNA: TGTGCCAGCAGCTTACGGAGCGGGCCTAGCACAGATACGCAGTATTTT. This encodes CASSLRSGPSTDTQYF.

This clone has only one observation. V is TRBV2 and J is TRBJ2-7, with TRBD1 as a possible D gene (5 bases). Germline CDR1 and CDR2: SNHLY and FYNNEI. V was pared by 2 bases and J by 7 bases, with 18 bases between. The CDR3 is 15 amino acids. CDR3 DNA sequence: TGTGCCAGCAGTGAAAGGGGCCAAGGGATAGGGGAGCAGTACTTC. Its translation: CASSERGQGIGEQYF.

This sequence joins TRBV28 and TRBJ1-5; the D gene is possibly TRBD1 (6 bases). Germline CDR1 reads MDHEN; CDR2 reads SYDVKM. V lost 5 bases to trimming and J lost 0 bases, with 11 bases between them. CDR3 length: 15 amino acids. The CDR3 here is CASSPGTISNQPQHF. The CDR3 region has the DNA TGTGCCAGCAGTCCGGGGACAATTAGCAATCAGCCCCAGCATTTT.

This chain connects TRBV2 to TRBJ2-7; 7 bases are a match to TRBD2. With V trimmed by 5 bases and J by 2 bases, 9 bases remained unmatched. Germline loops: CDR1 SNHLY, CDR2 FYNNEI. The CDR3 is made up of 15 amino acids. The CDR3 DNA reads TGTGCCAGCAGTCTTTGGGTAGCGGGTACCTACGAGCAGTACTTC. It translates to CASSLWVAGTYEQYF.

This sequence joins TRBV11-3 and TRBJ1-3; D not resolved. V lost 4 bases, J lost 1 base, and 11 bases lay in between. Germline CDR1 reads SGHNT; CDR2 reads YENEEA. This CDR3 has 15 residues. The CDR3 DNA reads TGTGCCAGCAGCTCGAGCTTGAGTTCTGGAAACACCATATATTTT. The encoded protein is CASSSSLSSGNTIYF.

The chain couples TRBV6-5 to TRBJ2-5, with D tentatively TRBD2 (5 bases). CDR1 is MNHEY, CDR2 SVGAGI, per germline. V shed 4 bases and J shed 5 bases, with 8 bases lying between them. This CDR3 spans 12 amino acids. The CDR3 loop is CASSSPGETQYF. In nucleotides, the CDR3 is TGTGCCAGCAGTTCCCCGGGGGAGACCCAGTACTTC.

This clone has a single count. The chain has TRBV19 and TRBJ2-3; 13 bases are a match to TRBD2. The CDR3 extends over 15 amino acids. J lost 3 bases, V lost 6 bases, and 3 bases had no gene match. Germline CDR1 LNHDA, CDR2 SQIVND (reference sequence). This chain's CDR3 is CASSKTSGRTDTQYF. The CDR3 DNA is TGTGCCAGTAGCAAGACTAGCGGGAGGACAGATACGCAGTATTTT.

The chain links TRBV5-4 to TRBJ1-2; 7 nucleotides match TRBD1. The germline gives CDR1 SGHNT, CDR2 YYREEE (reference sequence). This CDR3 spans 13 amino acids. Germline trimming cut 3 bases from V and 6 bases from J; bases unmatched to any gene: 5. CDR3: CASSSTGADGYTF. In DNA, the CDR3 is TGTGCCAGCAGCTCCACAGGGGCTGATGGCTACACCTTC.

V and J are TRBV6-5 and TRBJ2-7; D might be TRBD2 (6 bases). Germline assignment: CDR1 MNHEY and CDR2 SVGAGI. This CDR3 region has 14 residues. Trimming left V 5 bases short and J 5 bases short, with 16 bases between. The DNA of the CDR3 is TGTGCCAGCAGTCCCGTCGCGGCGGGGAACGAGCAGTACTTC. Its translation is CASSPVAAGNEQYF.

The chain links TRBV27 to TRBJ1-2, with 9 bases matching TRBD1. The CDR3 extends over 13 amino acids. Germline values: CDR1 MNHEY, CDR2 SMNVEV (reference sequence). The ends lost 5 bases at V and 4 bases at J; junction bases unmatched: 2. The DNA for the CDR3 is TGTGCCAGCAGTCCGGGACAGGGCTATGGCTACACCTTC. Translated, it gives CASSPGQGYGYTF.

The rearrangement uses TRBV2 and TRBJ1-5, with D tentatively TRBD1 (6 bases). V lost 6 bases and J lost 0, with 12 bases in between. The CDR3 covers 15 residues. Per germline, CDR1 SNHLY and CDR2 FYNNEI. In DNA, the CDR3 is TGTGCCAGCAGCCAACAGGGAATTAGCAATCAGCCCCAGCATTTT. Translated: CASSQQGISNQPQHF.

The genes are TRBV7-2 and TRBJ2-1; 7 bases match TRBD2. With V trimmed by 1 base and J by 14 bases, 14 bases remained unmatched. Germline V gene sequence: CDR1 SGHTA, CDR2 FQGNSA. CDR3 size: 15 residues. CDR3 in DNA: TGTGCCAGCAGCTTAGTCGTCGGGAGGAATAATGGGGAGTTCTTC. It codes for CASSLVVGRNNGEFF. The variable domain in full, with the rest retrieved from reference TRBV7-2 and TRBJ2-1, is GAGVSQSPSNKVTEKGKDVELRCDPISGHTALYWYRQSLGQGLEFLIYFQGNSAPDKSGLPSDRFSAERTGGSVSTLTIQRTQQEDSAVYLCASSLVVGRNNGEFFGPGTRLTVL.

The chain employs TRBV18 and TRBJ2-5; 9 bases match TRBD2. This CDR3 has 16 amino acids. The V gene's germline CDR1 is KGHSH and CDR2 LQKENI. V shed 0 bases and J 7 bases; nucleotides not matched to a gene: 9. The DNA for the CDR3 is TGTGCCAGCTCACCACCTGGGACTAGCAGGAGGGGGACCCAGTACTTC. As protein: CASSPPGTSRRGTQYF.

This chain joins TRBV7-9 and TRBJ2-7; 12 bases agree with TRBD1. The CDR3 loop spans 17 amino acids. Germline-derived CDR1 and CDR2 are SEHNR and FQNEAQ (reference sequence). With V trimmed by 5 bases and J by 4 bases, 12 bases remained unmatched. The CDR3 nucleotides are TGTGCCAGCAGCAAAAAGAGCCCGGGACAGGGGGCTTACGAGCAGTACTTC. The encoded protein is CASSKKSPGQGAYEQYF.

The chain is built from TRBV11-2 and TRBJ1-4; D is undetermined. The CDR3 is made up of 15 amino acids. With 5 bases removed from V and 6 bases from J, the gap between germline ends came to 16 bases. The germline gives CDR1 SGHAT, CDR2 FQNNGV. The CDR3 sequence is CASSPQAGQDEKLFF. The DNA of the CDR3 is TGTGCCAGCAGCCCCCAGGCCGGCCAGGATGAAAAACTGTTTTTT.

This rearrangement joins TRBV2 to TRBJ2-7; maybe TRBD1 (6 bases). The CDR3 is made up of 14 amino acids. The V end was cut by 5 bases, the J end by 5 bases, with 16 bases between. The germline gives CDR1 SNHLY, CDR2 FYNNEI. CDR3 in DNA: TGTGCCAGCAGTTACCAGGGGCTAGAAGACGAGCAGTACTTC. Encoded protein: CASSYQGLEDEQYF.

This chain joins TRBV18 and TRBJ2-2; the D gene is possibly TRBD2 (5 bases). This CDR3 is 14 amino acids long. CDR1 is KGHSH and CDR2 is LQKENI in the germline V gene. V dropped 3 bases and J dropped 1 base, with 6 bases sitting between them. The CDR3 region is CASSPGLNTGELFF. The DNA for the CDR3 is TGTGCCAGCTCACCTGGACTGAACACCGGGGAGCTGTTTTTT.

On this clone itself: Other DNA variants within this sample encode the same CDR3. V usage is TRBV6-1 and J usage is TRBJ2-3, with 12 bases matching TRBD2. The CDR3 loop spans 15 amino acids. Germline V CDR1 and CDR2: MNHNS, SASEGT. With 2 bases clipped from V and 4 bases from J, the junction kept 1 base outside the gene matches. The DNA of the CDR3 is TGTGCCAGCAGTGAACTAGCGGGGGGGCCAGATACGCAGTATTTT. Translating it yields CASSELAGGPDTQYF.

For the CDR3, the DNA is TGCAGCGTTGGCGTAGGACAGGGAGGGAATGAGCAGTTCTTC. Translation gives CSVGVGQGGNEQFF. The chain is built from TRBV29-1 and TRBJ2-1, with TRBD1 as a possible D gene (8 bases). The CDR3 has 14 residues. The germline V and J ends were trimmed by 4 bases and 7 bases, with 17 bases remaining between them. The germline CDR1 and CDR2 sequences are SQVTM and ANQGSEA.

This chain uses TRBV29-1 with TRBJ2-1; maybe TRBD1 (5 bases). Germline CDR1 SQVTM, CDR2 ANQGSEA. This CDR3 has 13 residues. The V and J ends lost 5 bases and 8 bases respectively, with 16 bases between them. CDR3 in amino acids: CSVPEVTVHEQFF. CDR3 in DNA: TGCAGCGTTCCGGAAGTGACAGTCCATGAGCAGTTCTTC.